This T cell receptor beta chain was obtained from a study of T cell clonotyping in hematopoietic cell transplantation. As regards this clone: Antigen: not known.

Libraries were prepared by immunoSEQ multiplex PCR; TCRdb keeps only in-frame clonotypes and omits some of them. This table has 7,000 to 8,500 clones, 89% appearing once. Whole-study findings and limits: Without cell sorting, CD4 versus CD8 contributions remain unresolved.

The germline V gene has CDR1 PRHDT and CDR2 FYEKMQ (reference sequence). The ends were cut back, 2 bases at V and 0 bases at J, with 8 bases in the middle. This CDR3 has 14 residues. This sequence joins TRBV13 and TRBJ2-7, with D unclear. The receptor was isolated from a female patient aged 50-59 years who had an allogeneic stem cell transplant from an unrelated donor, so the T cells may come from the graft donor. Some clones in this sample may be carry-over from other donors' samples. The material sequenced was PBMCs, taken 30 days after allogeneic stem cell transplant. CDR3 in DNA: TGTGCCAGCAGCTTAAGAATGAGCTCCTACGAGCAGTACTTC. It codes for CASSLRMSSYEQYF.